This TCR beta chain emerged from a study of shared T cell receptors in the human thymus (dated by TCRdb to about 2021). As for the study more broadly: The study examined how self-reactive, shared T-cell receptor alpha chains are generated in the human thymus.

Concerning this clone: Its antigen is unknown. Per-base qualities were not stored, and no clone one base away is much larger.

The CDR3 sequence holds 15 residues, the cysteine and phenylalanine included. Just CDR3 DNA is preserved here, 45 bases in frame from base 1. V loses 2 bases of germline sequence and J loses 0 bases, and the interval between the two ends is 12 bases. CDR1 and CDR2 are read off the germline V gene (reference sequence) as SGHNT and YYREEE. Receptor amplification or capture employed the immunoSEQ multiplex PCR assay. Drawn from immuneACCESS, this table holds only the in-frame rearrangements with V and J called that TCRdb kept. Clones are partly lost; checked studies trace under half to an unresolved V gene and leave the rest unexplained. Present in this sample are hundreds of thousands of clones, 95% of which were seen just once. The biggest ten clones account for roughly 0.02% of the sample.

The clonotype was recovered from a human donor. The specimen was thymocytes. The sequence joins TRBV5-4 to TRBJ2-7, with no D gene named confidently. The nucleotides read TGTGCCAGCAGCTTAGAACTGGGAAGCTCCTACGAGCAGTACTTC. This encodes CASSLELGSSYEQYF.